What follows are 19 T cell receptor beta chains derived from one specimen sequenced in a study of blood T cell repertoires in COVID-19. Only in-frame clones appear in the TCRdb table, and some are missing; sequencing was by immunoSEQ multiplex PCR. The repertoire holds roughly 300,000 clones, about 80% seen once, with around a tenth in the top ten. The sample was peripheral blood. These receptors were obtained from a woman between 45 and 60 years old who had recovered from COVID-19.

The chain has TRBV4-3 and TRBJ1-1; 10 bases line up with TRBD1. Germline assignment: CDR1 LGHNA and CDR2 YSLEER. The CDR3 runs to 17 residues. Trimming cost V 1 base and J 0 bases; bases outside gene matches: 5. CDR3 nucleotides: TGCGCCAGCAGCCAAGGGCCGGGACAGGGGATGAACACTGAAGCTTTCTTT. It codes for CASSQGPGQGMNTEAFF.

The chain is built from TRBV7-9 and TRBJ1-4; 9 nucleotides agree with TRBD1. V shed 4 bases, J shed 6 bases, and the junction held 3 bases outside the gene matches. Germline V gene lookup returns CDR1 SEHNR and CDR2 FQNEAQ (reference sequence). The CDR3 runs to 14 residues. CDR3 bases: TGTGCCAGCAGCTACAGGACAGGGGATGAAAAACTGTTTTTT. Translating gives CASSYRTGDEKLFF.

This clone came up once. For the CDR3, the DNA is TGTGCCAGCAGAATAGACAGGGTGAACACTGAAGCTTTCTTT. Its translation is CASRIDRVNTEAFF. The chain couples TRBV28 to TRBJ1-1, with 7 positions matching TRBD1. CDR3 length: 14 amino acids. Germline CDR1 and CDR2: MDHEN and SYDVKM. V shed 6 bases and J 0 bases; nucleotides not matched to a gene: 4. The variable domain in full, with the rest retrieved from reference TRBV28 and TRBJ1-1, is DVKVTQSSRYLVKRTGEKVFLECVQDMDHENMFWYRQDPGLGLRLIYFSYDVKMKEKGDIPEGYSVSREKKERFSLILESASTNQTSMYLCASRIDRVNTEAFFGQGTRLTVV.

This chain links TRBV19 with TRBJ1-5, with a weak D call TRBD1 (6 bases). The germline CDR1 and CDR2 sequences are LNHDA and SQIVND (reference sequence). The CDR3 has 18 amino acids. Trimming left V 3 bases short and J 0 bases short, with 18 bases between. In DNA form, the CDR3 reads TGTGCCAGTAGTATGGGATCCGGGACACACTATAGCAATCAGCCCCAGCATTTT. Its protein is CASSMGSGTHYSNQPQHF. The full variable domain, completed using reference TRBV19 and TRBJ1-5, is DGGITQSPKYLFRKEGQNVTLSCEQNLNHDAMYWYRQDPGQGLRLIYYSQIVNDFQKGDIAEGYSVSREKKESFPLTVTSAQKNPTAFYLCASSMGSGTHYSNQPQHFGDGTRLSIL.

Concerning this clone itself: This sample also contains other DNA sequences that code for the same CDR3. The chain carries TRBV11-2 and TRBJ1-5, with D perhaps matching TRBD1 (5 bases). Trimming pared 1 base from V and 2 bases from J, leaving 9 bases between. Germline CDR1 SGHAT, CDR2 FQNNGV. The CDR3 has 15 residues. The CDR3 sequence: CASSLAGTGNQPQHF. CDR3 DNA: TGTGCCAGCAGCTTAGCAGGGACTGGCAATCAGCCCCAGCATTTT. Full variable domain (remainder filled in from reference TRBV11-2 and TRBJ1-5): EAGVAQSPRYKIIEKRQSVAFWCNPISGHATLYWYQQILGQGPKLLIQFQNNGVVDDSQLPKDRFSAERLKGVDSTLKIQPAKLEDSAVYLCASSLAGTGNQPQHFGDGTRLSIL.

This clone has a single count. V usage is TRBV7-9 and J usage is TRBJ2-4; D not certain. This CDR3 has 15 amino acids. The germline V gene encodes CDR1 SEHNR and CDR2 FQNEAQ (reference sequence). V shed 5 bases and J shed 0 bases, with 11 bases lying between them. CDR3 sequence reads: CASSVTRLAKNIQYF. The CDR3 nucleotides read TGTGCCAGCAGCGTAACGAGGCTAGCCAAAAACATTCAGTACTTC.

V gene TRBV18 combines with J gene TRBJ2-7; D is uncertain. V lost 6 bases, J lost 1 base, and 7 bases lay in between. This CDR3 has 12 amino acids. The V gene's germline CDR1 is KGHSH and CDR2 LQKENI. The CDR3 sequence: CASSSESYEQYF. The CDR3 nucleotides are TGTGCCAGCTCCTCCGAGTCCTACGAGCAGTACTTC.

This chain connects TRBV29-1 to TRBJ2-3; the D is unclear. The CDR3 length is 13 residues. Trimming left V 3 bases short and J 6 bases short, with 13 bases between. Per the germline V gene, CDR1 is SQVTM and CDR2 is ANQGSEA. In DNA, the CDR3 is TGCAGCGTTGATGTCGTACCCGGTGATACGCAGTATTTT. Protein product: CSVDVVPGDTQYF.

This CDR3 is CASSKVSSTTSYEQYF. The DNA for the CDR3 is TGTGCCAGCAGTAAGGTCTCTAGCACGACCTCCTACGAGCAGTACTTC. The chain links TRBV6-2 or TRBV6-3 to TRBJ2-7; TRBD2 might be the D (5 bases). V lost 5 bases and J 0 bases, leaving 17 bases between the germline ends. The germline V gene has CDR1 MNHEY and CDR2 SVGEGT. The CDR3 extends over 16 amino acids.

This clone was counted between two and nine times. The V and J genes are TRBV7-9 and TRBJ1-2; TRBD1 matches at 9 bases. Germline CDR1 reads SEHNR; CDR2 reads FQNEAQ (reference sequence). Trimming at V came to 0 bases and at J to 4 bases, leaving 3 bases not matched to a gene. This CDR3 contains 15 residues. CDR3 loop: CASSLATGGGYGYTF. CDR3 bases: TGTGCCAGCAGCTTAGCAACAGGGGGCGGCTATGGCTACACCTTC.

The rearrangement links TRBV2 to TRBJ1-6, with 7 bases fitting TRBD1. Losses at the gene ends were 5 bases for V and 5 bases for J; bases not matched to a gene: 3. This CDR3 contains 14 residues. Per germline, CDR1 SNHLY and CDR2 FYNNEI. The CDR3 region has the DNA TGTGCCAGCAGTCACACAGGGGATAATTCACCCCTCCACTTT. Translating it yields CASSHTGDNSPLHF. The full variable domain, its missing parts supplied by reference TRBV2 and TRBJ1-6, is EPEVTQTPSHQVTQMGQEVILRCVPISNHLYFYWYRQILGQKVEFLVSFYNNEISEKSEIFDDQFSVERPDGSNFTLKIRSTKLEDSAMYFCASSHTGDNSPLHFGNGTRLTVT.

The J gene is TRBJ1-4, the V gene TRBV6-4; no definite D call. This CDR3 has 15 amino acids. Germline V gene lookup returns CDR1 MRHNA and CDR2 SNTAGT. Trimming stripped 0 bases from V and 4 bases from J, with 9 bases between. CDR3 region: CASSDSTTGNEKLFF. The CDR3 DNA is TGTGCCAGCAGTGACTCGACAACCGGTAATGAAAAACTGTTTTTT.

The chain is built from TRBV18 and TRBJ2-2; D is possibly TRBD1 (5 bases). The CDR3 is 13 residues long. In germline, CDR1 is KGHSH, CDR2 LQKENI. V lost 3 bases and J lost 5, with 7 bases in between. Written as DNA, the CDR3 is TGTGCCAGCTCACCCCAGGGAACCGGGGAGCTGTTTTTT. This gives the protein CASSPQGTGELFF.

This chain connects TRBV11-3 to TRBJ2-3; 9 bases are shared with TRBD1. V shed 1 base, J shed 6 bases, and the junction held 11 bases outside the gene matches. The CDR3 contains 17 residues. CDR1 SGHNT and CDR2 YENEEA come from the germline V gene. CDR3 sequence (DNA): TGTGCCAGCAGCTTAGGGGACAGGGTCCGACAAGGTGATACGCAGTATTTT. Its protein product is CASSLGDRVRQGDTQYF.

The J gene is TRBJ2-5, the V gene TRBV7-2; D gene uncertain. Trimming left V 4 bases short and J 5 bases short, with 11 bases between. This CDR3 is 13 amino acids long. Germline V gene lookup returns CDR1 SGHTA and CDR2 FQGNSA. The CDR3 nucleotides read TGTGCCAGCAGCTGGGCGTGGTCTGAGACCCAGTACTTC. Its translation is CASSWAWSETQYF.

A word on this clone: The sample has other DNA sequences that encode this CDR3 too. This sequence joins TRBV6-5 and TRBJ2-7; 7 bases map to TRBD1. The V gene end was trimmed by 0 bases and the J gene end by 3 bases; junction bases not matched to a gene: 5. Germline V gene data show CDR1 as MNHEY and CDR2 as SVGAGI. This CDR3 region has 15 residues. The CDR3 region is CASSYSISGGYEQYF. In DNA form, the CDR3 reads TGTGCCAGCAGTTACTCGATTTCAGGGGGCTACGAGCAGTACTTC.

This chain joins TRBV7-2 and TRBJ1-2, with 9 positions matching TRBD1. Looked up from germline, CDR1 is SGHTA and CDR2 is FQGNSA. Trimming at V came to 5 bases and at J to 5 bases, leaving 9 bases not matched to a gene. The CDR3 loop spans 15 amino acids. CDR3 nucleotides: TGTGCCAGCAGCGCTGACAGGGGGAAAAGTTATGGCTACACCTTC. The encoded protein is CASSADRGKSYGYTF.

The V gene is TRBV5-6, the J gene TRBJ1-6; the D is unclear. Trimming pared 3 bases from V and 9 bases from J, leaving 4 bases between. The germline gives CDR1 SGHDT, CDR2 YYEEEE. The CDR3 is 11 residues long. CDR3 residues: CASSSGSPLHF. The CDR3 DNA reads TGTGCCAGCAGCTCGGGTTCACCCCTCCACTTT.

This clone turned up a few times. This chain uses TRBV19 with TRBJ2-7, with 11 bases fitting TRBD1. Germline-derived CDR1 and CDR2 are LNHDA and SQIVND (reference sequence). This CDR3 is built from 14 residues. V trimming: 6 bases; J trimming: 1 base; junction bases outside the gene matches: 2. The CDR3 here is CASRGTGGSYEQYF. CDR3 DNA sequence: TGTGCCAGTAGGGGGACAGGGGGATCCTACGAGCAGTACTTC.